Included here is one TCR beta chain sequence, with context. Its specificity is unknown. From the reads, TCRdb called clonotypes with MiXCR, one entry per CDR3 protein. This sample has around 440,000 distinct CDR3 sequences, with around 11% found just once. The entry originates in a study of T cell repertoires in cytomegalovirus infection. Whole-study context: Both a matching HLA type and CMV infection were indicated by public TCR beta signatures. General study findings and limits: Summed frequency of public TCR beta families distinguished CMV carriers with the relevant HLA. Clonotypes of TCR beta that were HLA-C-restricted and CMV-specific dominated the ex vivo response.

CDR3 length: 14 amino acids. The ends lost 11 bases at V and 3 bases at J; junction bases unmatched: 10. Germline CDR1 SEHNR, CDR2 FQNEAQ (reference sequence). J is TRBJ2-5 and V is TRBV7-9; 9 nucleotides agree with TRBD2. This receptor was obtained from a human donor in good health (CMV status not recorded). Some clones in this sample may be carry-over from other donors' samples. Sequencing was done on a sample of PBMCs. CDR3 DNA: TGTGCCTTTAAGAGGGCTAGCGGGGAAGAGACCCAGTACTTC. As protein: CAFKRASGEETQYF.